This T cell receptor (beta chain) was recovered during a study of OX40 agonist ivuxolimab in advanced cancers. At the level of the study: Ivuxolimab is a fully human IgG2 antibody that activates OX40 (CD134).

Measured with immunoSEQ multiplex PCR; TCRdb has only the in-frame clones, and not every one. The sample lists some 50,000 clones, more than 70% seen once, with approximately 1.6% in the top ten. Trimming removed 4 bases at V and 6 bases at J, with 16 bases between. The CDR3 spans 13 residues. Looked up from germline, CDR1 is SQVTM and CDR2 is ANQGSEA. Points on this clone: Its specificity is unknown.

Overall study results and limits: Among the lowest levels of clonal expansion were found in partial responders at 0.1-3.0 mg/kg.

This TCR derives from an adult with an advanced solid tumor such as melanoma, head and neck, liver or kidney cancer. This rearrangement joins TRBV29-1 to TRBJ2-7; D is perhaps TRBD2 (7 bases). The material was CD4+ or CD8+ T cells sorted from blood, obtained in a trial of the OX40 agonist ivuxolimab. DNA of the CDR3: TGCAGCGTTGGGGCCAGGGGCGGGGGCGAGCAGTACTTC. Translation: CSVGARGGGEQYF.